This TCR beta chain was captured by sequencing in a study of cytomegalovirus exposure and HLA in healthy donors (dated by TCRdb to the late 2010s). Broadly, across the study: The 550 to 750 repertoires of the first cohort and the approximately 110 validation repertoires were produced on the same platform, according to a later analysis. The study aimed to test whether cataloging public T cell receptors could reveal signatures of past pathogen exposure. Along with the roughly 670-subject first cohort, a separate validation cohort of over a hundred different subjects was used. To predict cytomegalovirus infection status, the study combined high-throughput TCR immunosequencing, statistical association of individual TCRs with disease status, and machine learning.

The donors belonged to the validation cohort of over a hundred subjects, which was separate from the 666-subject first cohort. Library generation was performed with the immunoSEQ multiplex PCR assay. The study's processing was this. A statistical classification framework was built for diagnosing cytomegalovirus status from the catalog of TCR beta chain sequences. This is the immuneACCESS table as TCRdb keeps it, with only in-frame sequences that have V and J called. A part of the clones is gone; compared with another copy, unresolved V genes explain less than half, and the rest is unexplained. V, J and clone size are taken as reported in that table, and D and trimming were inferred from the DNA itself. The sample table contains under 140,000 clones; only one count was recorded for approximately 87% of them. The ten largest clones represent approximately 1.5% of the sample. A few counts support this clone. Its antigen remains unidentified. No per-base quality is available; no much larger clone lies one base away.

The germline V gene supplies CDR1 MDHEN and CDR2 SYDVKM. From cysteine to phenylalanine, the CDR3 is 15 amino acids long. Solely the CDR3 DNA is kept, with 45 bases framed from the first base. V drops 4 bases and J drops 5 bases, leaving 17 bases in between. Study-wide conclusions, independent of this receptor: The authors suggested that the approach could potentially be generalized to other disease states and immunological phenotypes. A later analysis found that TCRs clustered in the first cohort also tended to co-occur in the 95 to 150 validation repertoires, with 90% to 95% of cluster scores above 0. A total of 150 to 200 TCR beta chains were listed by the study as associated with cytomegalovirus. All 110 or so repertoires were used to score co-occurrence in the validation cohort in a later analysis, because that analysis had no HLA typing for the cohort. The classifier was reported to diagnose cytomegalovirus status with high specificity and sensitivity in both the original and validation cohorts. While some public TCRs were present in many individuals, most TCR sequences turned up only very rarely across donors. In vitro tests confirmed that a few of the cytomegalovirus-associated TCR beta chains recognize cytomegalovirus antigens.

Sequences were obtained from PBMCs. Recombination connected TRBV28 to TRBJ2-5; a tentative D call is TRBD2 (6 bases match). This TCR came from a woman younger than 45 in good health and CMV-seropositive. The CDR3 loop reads CASSSLSWGDETQYF. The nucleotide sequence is TGTGCCAGCAGTTCCCTTTCCTGGGGGGATGAGACCCAGTACTTC.